Reported below is one T cell receptor (beta chain). The antigen is unknown. The germline V gene encodes CDR1 SGHTA and CDR2 FQGNSA. The CDR3 consists of 16 residues. Germline trimming cut 1 base from V and 3 bases from J; bases unmatched to any gene: 5. The data are from a study of OX40 agonist ivuxolimab in advanced cancers. The wider study: It was ivuxolimab, an agonistic anti-OX40 (CD134) antibody, that patients were treated with. Partial responses were seen in three patients, one with hepatocellular carcinoma and two with cutaneous melanoma.

Measured with immunoSEQ multiplex PCR; TCRdb has only the in-frame clones, and not every one. This sample has roughly 67,000 clones, with about 79% found just once. Study-level results: It was also the case that some nonresponders had low normalized T-cell clonal expansion. Undetermined was the antigen specificity of the expanded peripheral T cells.

The input for sequencing was CD4+ or CD8+ T cells sorted from blood, taken in a trial of the OX40 agonist ivuxolimab. The source of this sequence is an adult with an advanced solid tumor such as melanoma, head and neck, liver or kidney cancer. The gene calls are TRBV7-2 and TRBJ2-5, with 10 bases fitting TRBD2. In DNA, the CDR3 is TGTGCCAGCAGCTTAGTGAGCGGGAGGGTAGAAGAGACCCAGTACTTC. Its translation is CASSLVSGRVEETQYF.